The source of this T cell receptor (beta chain) is a study of PD-1 blockade in classical Hodgkin lymphoma. Repertoires were generated with immunoSEQ multiplex PCR, while TCRdb's copy carries only in-frame clones and drops some. Among over 85,000 clones listed, approximately 94% were seen once. Time point here: cycle 4 day 1 (C4D1), after more than five weeks of nivolumab. Patients all relapsed after autologous stem cell transplantation, and there was variation in brentuximab vedotin exposure. This CDR3 contains 17 residues. Germline V gives CDR1 SGHDT, CDR2 YYEEEE. V lost 2 bases to trimming and J lost 5 bases, with 22 bases between them.

The genes are TRBV5-6 and TRBJ1-1, with a tentative D call TRBD1 (5 bases). This sequence originates from a human donor with classical Hodgkin lymphoma. The sample was peripheral blood mononuclear cells (PBMCs), taken before the fourth cycle of nivolumab. CDR3 loop: CASSLGHWRGEGTEAFF. CDR3 nucleotides: TGTGCCAGCAGCTTAGGTCACTGGAGGGGAGAAGGGACTGAAGCTTTCTTT.